These 24 T cell receptor beta chains were sequenced from one sample in a study of identical twins. TCRdb reanalysed the 5' RACE reads using MiXCR and keeps one entry per CDR3 protein. The sample has about 700,000 distinct CDR3 sequences; 8.5% to 9% are singletons. This same sample was also part of a study on yellow fever vaccine responses in identical twins.

Sequencing was carried out using PBMCs. The receptors originated from a woman under 30 in good health.

This clonotype has more than one count but fewer than ten. The CDR3 sequence: CASSQADRDNSPLHF. CDR3 coding DNA: TGTGCCAGCAGCCAAGCGGACAGGGATAATTCACCCCTCCACTTT. The rearrangement uses TRBV3-1 and TRBJ1-6; TRBD1 aligns across 8 bases. Germline values: CDR1 LGHDT, CDR2 YNNKEL (reference sequence). CDR3 length equals 15 residues. J gave up 5 bases and V 1 base, and 1 base lay outside the gene matches.

This clonotype was seen only a few times. The chain links TRBV4-3 to TRBJ2-3; D possibly uses TRBD1 or TRBD2 (6 bases each). Looked up from germline, CDR1 is LGHNA and CDR2 is YSLEER. The CDR3 is 17 residues long. V lost 1 base to trimming and J lost 1 base, with 15 bases between them. The CDR3 sequence is CASSQGYEGGGTDTQYF. In DNA, the CDR3 is TGCGCCAGCAGCCAAGGATACGAGGGGGGCGGCACAGATACGCAGTATTTT.

This clonotype was picked up a small number of times. The chain has TRBV28 and TRBJ2-7, with 7 bases lining up with TRBD1. Trimming took 5 bases from V and 4 from J; bases not matched to a gene: 11. The CDR3 is 15 amino acids. The germline V gene encodes CDR1 MDHEN and CDR2 SYDVKM. This CDR3 reads CASSPLTGRRYEQYF. As DNA, the CDR3 is TGTGCCAGCAGTCCCTTGACAGGGCGGCGTTACGAGCAGTACTTC.

The chain recombines TRBV6-6 with TRBJ2-7, with 8 bases fitting TRBD1. CDR3 length: 13 amino acids. CDR1 is MNHNY and CDR2 is SVGAGI in the germline V gene (reference sequence). Trimming cost V 6 bases and J 7 bases; bases outside gene matches: 8. CDR3 sequence (DNA): TGTGCCAGCAGATCAGGGGGCCGGGGTGAGCAGTACTTC. This encodes CASRSGGRGEQYF.

This clonotype has only a few counts. The genes are TRBV7-9 and TRBJ2-5, with D possibly called TRBD1 or TRBD2 (5 bases each). Per germline, CDR1 SEHNR and CDR2 FQNEAQ (reference sequence). Trimming shortened V by 5 bases and J by 1 base, and 11 bases separated the two germline ends. CDR3 size: 14 residues. For the CDR3, the DNA is TGTGCCAGCAGCCGTCATGGGGGCCAAGAGACCCAGTACTTC. This gives the protein CASSRHGGQETQYF.

This clonotype was detected only a few times. This chain uses TRBV29-1 with TRBJ2-3, with D maybe TRBD2 (5 bases). This CDR3 has 12 amino acids. V gave up 7 bases and J gave up 3 bases, with 11 bases separating them. Per the germline V gene, CDR1 is SQVTM and CDR2 is ANQGSEA. Here the CDR3 reads CSETSGTDTQYF. DNA for the CDR3: TGCAGCGAAACTAGTGGGACAGATACGCAGTATTTT.

This clonotype was seen more than once but under ten times. The rearrangement uses TRBV9 and TRBJ2-5, with a possible D match to TRBD2 (5 bases). The CDR3 consists of 15 residues. Germline V CDR1 and CDR2: SGDLS, YYNGEE. The V end lost 0 bases, the J end lost 5 bases, and 14 bases lay between the germline ends. Written as DNA, the CDR3 is TGTGCCAGCAGCGTAGCTGGCCAGGAGGTGGAGACCCAGTACTTC. Its protein product is CASSVAGQEVETQYF.

This clonotype was detected a few times. The rearrangement uses TRBV3-1 and TRBJ1-2, with D perhaps matching TRBD1 (6 bases). The CDR3 loop spans 15 amino acids. Germline V gene data show CDR1 as LGHDT and CDR2 as YNNKEL (reference sequence). The V and J ends lost 0 bases and 4 bases respectively, with 12 bases between them. CDR3 sequence: CASSQDADRPYGYTF. The CDR3 bases are TGTGCCAGCAGCCAAGATGCGGACAGACCCTATGGCTACACCTTC.

The table lists this clonotype with many counts. The chain has TRBV5-1 and TRBJ2-3, with 9 bases aligning to TRBD2. The CDR3 runs to 15 residues. Germline-derived CDR1 and CDR2 are SGHRS and YFSETQ. V gave up 4 bases and J gave up 2 bases; unmatched junction bases: 5. CDR3 nucleotide sequence: TGCGCCAGCAGCACAGCGGGAGGAGCCACAGATACGCAGTATTTT. It translates to CASSTAGGATDTQYF. The complete variable domain, with remaining parts taken from reference TRBV5-1 and TRBJ2-3, reads KAGVTQTPRYLIKTRGQQVTLSCSPISGHRSVSWYQQTPGQGLQFLFEYFSETQRNKGNFPGRFSGRQFSNSRSEMNVSTLELGDSALYLCASSTAGGATDTQYFGPGTRLTVL.

The genes are TRBV3-1 and TRBJ1-1; unclear D gene. Germline V CDR1 and CDR2: LGHDT, YNNKEL (reference sequence). V lost 1 base and J 2 bases, leaving 5 bases between the germline ends. The CDR3 consists of 13 residues. Here the CDR3 DNA reads TGTGCCAGCAGCCAAGGACATAACACTGAAGCTTTCTTT. Protein product: CASSQGHNTEAFF.

This clonotype was counted at least ten times. The V gene is TRBV20-1, the J gene TRBJ1-2; weak D call: TRBD1 (5 bases). The CDR3 is 12 residues long. The germline gives CDR1 DFQATT, CDR2 SNEGSKA (reference sequence). V shed 3 bases and J shed 6 bases, with 11 bases lying between them. CDR3 DNA: TGCAGTGCTAGTGGCGGGGCCCATGGCTACACCTTC. Its translation is CSASGGAHGYTF.

J is TRBJ1-2 and V is TRBV20-1; no firm D call. The CDR3 runs to 14 residues. CDR1 and CDR2 from the germline V gene are DFQATT and SNEGSKA (reference sequence). Trimming stripped 5 bases from V and 0 bases from J, with 13 bases between. CDR3 in amino acids: CSALPGITNYGYTF. CDR3 in DNA: TGCAGTGCTCTCCCCGGGATTACTAACTATGGCTACACCTTC.

This clonotype was picked up many times. The J gene is TRBJ2-3, the V gene TRBV12-3 or TRBV12-4; 11 bases map to TRBD2. The CDR3 length is 16 residues. J gave up 3 bases and V 0 bases, and 2 bases lay outside the gene matches. The CDR3 region is CASSLASGGGTDTQYF. CDR3 DNA: TGTGCCAGCAGTTTAGCTAGCGGGGGGGGGACAGATACGCAGTATTTT.

J is TRBJ1-1 and V is TRBV7-9, with TRBD1 matching 7 bases. Germline V gene lookup returns CDR1 SEHNR and CDR2 FQNEAQ (reference sequence). With V trimmed by 7 bases and J by 6 bases, 14 bases remained unmatched. The CDR3 has 15 residues. CDR3 sequence (DNA): TGTGCCAGCAACCTAGCTATGAGGGGGCCCCCTGAAGCTTTCTTT. Amino acid sequence: CASNLAMRGPPEAFF.

This clonotype was observed a handful of times. The chain employs TRBV29-1 and TRBJ1-2; D ambiguous. With 5 bases removed from V and 0 bases from J, the gap between germline ends came to 13 bases. Germline lookup yields CDR1 SQVTM and CDR2 ANQGSEA. There are 14 residues in the CDR3. CDR3 sequence: CSVTNLGANYGYTF. The CDR3 DNA follows: TGCAGCGTTACGAACCTGGGTGCTAACTATGGCTACACCTTC.

The chain has TRBV3-1 and TRBJ2-1; D is ambiguous. Deletions cut 2 bases from V and 7 bases from J, with 6 bases between. CDR3 size: 12 residues. Germline V lookup: CDR1 LGHDT, CDR2 YNNKEL (reference sequence). The DNA of the CDR3 is TGTGCCAGCAGCCAACCAAGGAATGAGCAGTTCTTC. Its protein product is CASSQPRNEQFF.

This clonotype was found a few times. The chain recombines TRBV4-3 with TRBJ2-3; TRBD2 aligns across 11 bases. Germline V gene lookup returns CDR1 LGHNA and CDR2 YSLEER. The V gene end was trimmed by 5 bases and the J gene end by 0 bases; junction bases not matched to a gene: 7. This CDR3 region has 17 residues. The CDR3 nucleotides are TGCGCCAGCAGCATGGGGACTAGCGGCTCTAGCACAGATACGCAGTATTTT. Translation: CASSMGTSGSSTDTQYF.

This clonotype has a count of ten or more. V usage is TRBV10-3 and J usage is TRBJ2-7, with D hard to call. V dropped 3 bases and J dropped 0 bases, with 3 bases sitting between them. The CDR3 spans 12 residues. The germline CDR1 and CDR2 sequences are ENHRY and SYGVKD. The CDR3 sequence: CAISDSSYEQYF. CDR3 bases: TGTGCCATCAGTGACAGCTCCTACGAGCAGTACTTC.

V usage is TRBV7-2 and J usage is TRBJ2-7; D not resolved. CDR1 and CDR2 from the germline V gene are SGHTA and FQGNSA. This CDR3 spans 12 amino acids. The V end lost 10 bases, the J end lost 0 bases, and 10 bases lay between the germline ends. Here the CDR3 reads CATSGDSYEQYF. The CDR3 region has the DNA TGTGCCACCTCTGGGGACTCCTACGAGCAGTACTTC.

The V gene is TRBV7-2, the J gene TRBJ2-3, with TRBD2 matching 11 bases. Germline loops: CDR1 SGHTA, CDR2 FQGNSA. The CDR3 runs 13 residues. Losses at the gene ends were 11 bases for V and 8 bases for J; bases not matched to a gene: 9. The DNA of the CDR3 is TGTGCCGCTAGCGGGGGGATTCAGAGTACGCAGTATTTT. This sequence encodes CAASGGIQSTQYF.

In its sample, this clonotype was seen a few times. The chain has TRBV7-9 and TRBJ1-2; TRBD1 might be the D (5 bases). Germline values: CDR1 SEHNR, CDR2 FQNEAQ (reference sequence). The CDR3 is made up of 15 amino acids. Between the trimmed V and J ends, which lost 2 bases and 4 bases, there was a span of 14 bases. CDR3 sequence reads: CASSLNVQGGYGYTF. The CDR3 nucleotides read TGTGCCAGCAGCTTAAATGTCCAGGGTGGCTATGGCTACACCTTC.

This clonotype was seen repeatedly, ten times or more. The rearrangement uses TRBV6-5 and TRBJ2-3; D gene ambiguous. Trimming removed 0 bases at V and 0 bases at J, with 4 bases between. The CDR3 consists of 14 residues. Germline V gives CDR1 MNHEY, CDR2 SVGAGI. CDR3: CASSYSRSTDTQYF. CDR3 sequence (DNA): TGTGCCAGCAGTTACTCGCGGAGCACAGATACGCAGTATTTT.

There are many counts of this clonotype. The rearrangement joins TRBV6-2 or TRBV6-3 to TRBJ2-1, with D unclear. V lost 4 bases and J lost 7, with 17 bases in between. The CDR3 contains 15 residues. The germline V gene encodes CDR1 MNHEY and CDR2 SVGEGT. The CDR3 nucleotides are TGTGCCAGCAGTTCAAGGACCGAACGAGGTAATGAGCAGTTCTTC. It encodes CASSSRTERGNEQFF.

This clonotype was observed a handful of times. The chain uses TRBV21-1 and TRBJ2-3; TRBD2 is the table's D call, not checked against the DNA. TRBV21-1 is termed a pseudogene. The CDR3 contains 18 residues. CDR3 residues: CASSIRPSGRTRTDTQYF. The CDR3 DNA reads TGTGCCAGCAGCATTCGGCCTAGCGGGAGGACCCGGACAGATACGCAGTATTTT.